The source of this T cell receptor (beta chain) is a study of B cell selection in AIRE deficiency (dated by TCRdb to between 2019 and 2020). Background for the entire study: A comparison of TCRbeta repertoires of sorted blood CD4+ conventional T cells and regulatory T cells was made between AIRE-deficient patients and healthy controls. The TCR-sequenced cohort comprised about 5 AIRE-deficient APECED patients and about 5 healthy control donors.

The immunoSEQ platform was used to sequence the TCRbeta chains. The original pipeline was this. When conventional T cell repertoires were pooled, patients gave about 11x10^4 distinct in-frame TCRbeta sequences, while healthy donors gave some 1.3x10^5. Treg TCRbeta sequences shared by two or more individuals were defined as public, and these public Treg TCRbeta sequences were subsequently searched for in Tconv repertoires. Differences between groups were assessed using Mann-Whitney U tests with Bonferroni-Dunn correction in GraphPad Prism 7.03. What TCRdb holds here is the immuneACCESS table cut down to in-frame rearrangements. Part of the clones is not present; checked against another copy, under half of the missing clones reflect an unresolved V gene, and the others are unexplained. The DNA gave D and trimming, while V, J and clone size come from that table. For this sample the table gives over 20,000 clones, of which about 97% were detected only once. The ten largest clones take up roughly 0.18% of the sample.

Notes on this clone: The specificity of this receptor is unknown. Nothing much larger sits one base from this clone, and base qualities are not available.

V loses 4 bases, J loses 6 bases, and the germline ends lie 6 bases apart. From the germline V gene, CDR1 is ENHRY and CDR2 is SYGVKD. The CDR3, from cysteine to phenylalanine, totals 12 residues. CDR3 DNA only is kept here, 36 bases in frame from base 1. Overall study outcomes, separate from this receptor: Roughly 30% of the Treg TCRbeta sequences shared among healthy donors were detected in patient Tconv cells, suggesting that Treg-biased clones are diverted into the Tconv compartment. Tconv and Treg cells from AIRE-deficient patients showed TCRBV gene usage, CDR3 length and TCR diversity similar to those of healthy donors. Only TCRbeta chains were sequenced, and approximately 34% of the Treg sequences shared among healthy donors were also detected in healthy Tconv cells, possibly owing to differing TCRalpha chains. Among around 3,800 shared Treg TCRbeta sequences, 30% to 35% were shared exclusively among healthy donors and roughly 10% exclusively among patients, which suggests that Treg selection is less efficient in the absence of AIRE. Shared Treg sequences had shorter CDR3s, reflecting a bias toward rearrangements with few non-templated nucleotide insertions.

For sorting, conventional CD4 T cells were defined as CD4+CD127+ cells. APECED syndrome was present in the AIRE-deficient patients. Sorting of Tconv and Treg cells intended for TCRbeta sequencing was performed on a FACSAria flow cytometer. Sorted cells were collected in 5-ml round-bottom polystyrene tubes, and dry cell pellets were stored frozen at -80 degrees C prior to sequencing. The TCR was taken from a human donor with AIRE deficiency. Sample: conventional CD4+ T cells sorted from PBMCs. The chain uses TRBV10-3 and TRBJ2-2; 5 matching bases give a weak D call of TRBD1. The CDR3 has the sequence CAISGQPGELFF. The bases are TGTGCCATCAGTGGACAGCCCGGGGAGCTGTTTTTT.